This is a list of T cell receptor beta chains from one sample in a study of T cell changes during pregnancy in multiple sclerosis. Assay: immunoSEQ multiplex PCR; the TCRdb copy retains only in-frame clones and omits some. The sample yields about 29,000 clones, around 90% seen once. The sample was CD8+ T cells from peripheral blood mononuclear cells, taken before pregnancy. These receptors all come from a female donor with multiple sclerosis, enrolled in a pregnancy study. Each CDR3 is given with its conserved first and last residue. The order of the fields is V gene, D gene, J gene, clone size, CDR3 DNA, CDR3 protein. D genes are given only for firm matches. The size entry is marked missing in some rows and otherwise reads once, few, many or a size class.

v_call: TRBV27
d_call: TRBD2
j_call: TRBJ2-3
clone_size: .
cdr3_nt: TGTGCCAGCAGTTTATCTAGACTAGCTTCCATCACAGATACGCAGTATTTT
cdr3_aa: CASSLSRLASITDTQYF

v_call: TRBV19
d_call: TRBD2
j_call: TRBJ2-1
clone_size: .
cdr3_nt: TGTGCCAGTAGTTCCCTAGCGGGGACCTACAATGAGCAGTTCTTC
cdr3_aa: CASSSLAGTYNEQFF

v_call: TRBV13
d_call: .
j_call: TRBJ2-1
clone_size: .
cdr3_nt: TGTGCCAGCATCCACTTCAGGGAAGGGCTTAATGAGCAGTTCTTC
cdr3_aa: CASIHFREGLNEQFF

v_call: TRBV7-9
d_call: .
j_call: TRBJ2-1
clone_size: once
cdr3_nt: TGTGCCAGCAGCTTCGGGGAACAGCAGTTCTTC
cdr3_aa: CASSFGEQQFF

v_call: TRBV14
d_call: .
j_call: TRBJ2-3
clone_size: .
cdr3_nt: TGTGCCAGCAGCCAAGGTGCAGCGTTCACAGATACGCAGTATTTT
cdr3_aa: CASSQGAAFTDTQYF

v_call: TRBV11-3
d_call: .
j_call: TRBJ2-2
clone_size: .
cdr3_nt: TGTGCCAGCAGCTTATCCGACAGTTTAAACACCGGGGAGCTGTTTTTT
cdr3_aa: CASSLSDSLNTGELFF

v_call: TRBV27
d_call: .
j_call: TRBJ1-5
clone_size: once
cdr3_nt: TGTGCCAGCAGATCAGGGAATAGCAATCAGCCCCAGCATTTT
cdr3_aa: CASRSGNSNQPQHF

v_call: TRBV2
d_call: .
j_call: TRBJ2-7
clone_size: .
cdr3_nt: TGTGCCAGCAGATCAGGGTTCTACGAGCAGTACTTC
cdr3_aa: CASRSGFYEQYF

v_call: TRBV10-3
d_call: .
j_call: TRBJ2-7
clone_size: few
cdr3_nt: TGTGCCATCAGTGAGATAACGGGAGTCGCGTACGAGCAGTACTTC
cdr3_aa: CAISEITGVAYEQYF

v_call: TRBV7-7
d_call: .
j_call: TRBJ2-3
clone_size: .
cdr3_nt: TGTGCCAGCTCATCCGGCCAGGTCGGGGACACAGATACGCAGTATTTT
cdr3_aa: CASSSGQVGDTDTQYF

v_call: TRBV5-5
d_call: TRBD1
j_call: TRBJ2-7
clone_size: .
cdr3_nt: TGTGCCAGCAGCCAGATACAGGGGGGCTCCTACGAGCAGTACTTC
cdr3_aa: CASSQIQGGSYEQYF

v_call: TRBV2
d_call: .
j_call: TRBJ2-7
clone_size: once
cdr3_nt: TGTGCCAGCACCAGGCCATCATCCTCCTACGAGCAGTACTTC
cdr3_aa: CASTRPSSSYEQYF

v_call: TRBV6-6
d_call: .
j_call: TRBJ2-5
clone_size: .
cdr3_nt: TGTGCCAGCAGTTACCTAGCCGGGCAAGAGACCCAGTACTTC
cdr3_aa: CASSYLAGQETQYF

v_call: TRBV29-1
d_call: TRBD1
j_call: TRBJ2-1
clone_size: .
cdr3_nt: TGCAGCGCTCGGACAGGGGCTTACAATGAGCAGTTCTTC
cdr3_aa: CSARTGAYNEQFF

v_call: TRBV4-1
d_call: TRBD1
j_call: TRBJ1-1
clone_size: .
cdr3_nt: TGCGCCAGCAGCCAAGGAGACAGGGGAAACACTGAAGCTTTCTTT
cdr3_aa: CASSQGDRGNTEAFF

v_call: TRBV15
d_call: TRBD1
j_call: TRBJ1-4
clone_size: .
cdr3_nt: TGTGCCACCAGCAGAGAGGTCGACAGGGGGCCTGAAAAACTGTTTTTT
cdr3_aa: CATSREVDRGPEKLFF

v_call: TRBV7-3
d_call: TRBD2
j_call: TRBJ2-6
clone_size: .
cdr3_nt: TGTGCCAGCAGCTTATTAGGCGGGAGAGTTTCCTCTGGGGCCAACGTCCTGACTTTC
cdr3_aa: CASSLLGGRVSSGANVLTF

v_call: TRBV5-5
d_call: TRBD1
j_call: TRBJ1-6
clone_size: .
cdr3_nt: TGTGCCAGCACCGAGGGGACAGGGTCACCCCTCCACTTT
cdr3_aa: CASTEGTGSPLHF

v_call: TRBV2
d_call: TRBD1
j_call: TRBJ1-3
clone_size: .
cdr3_nt: TGTGCCAGCAGTGAAGCGGGAGGCCCGGGACAGGGAAACACCATATATTTT
cdr3_aa: CASSEAGGPGQGNTIYF

v_call: TRBV7-2
d_call: TRBD2
j_call: TRBJ2-1
clone_size: .
cdr3_nt: TGTGCCAGCACCGAAGGACTAGCTGTTTACAATGAGCAGTTCTTC
cdr3_aa: CASTEGLAVYNEQFF

v_call: TRBV2
d_call: TRBD2
j_call: TRBJ2-7
clone_size: .
cdr3_nt: TGTGCCATCGCGTCCGGGACTAGCGGGAGGGCCTCCTATTTCTACGAGCAGTACTTC
cdr3_aa: CAIASGTSGRASYFYEQYF

v_call: TRBV27
d_call: TRBD1
j_call: TRBJ1-1
clone_size: .
cdr3_nt: TGTGCCAGCAGTCCCGGGACAGCGATTACTGAAGCTTTCTTT
cdr3_aa: CASSPGTAITEAFF

v_call: TRBV7-2
d_call: TRBD2
j_call: TRBJ2-2
clone_size: .
cdr3_nt: TGTGCCAGCAGCTCCGGGATAGCGGGGGGTCCGAACACCGGGGAGCTGTTTTTT
cdr3_aa: CASSSGIAGGPNTGELFF

v_call: TRBV9
d_call: .
j_call: TRBJ2-1
clone_size: .
cdr3_nt: TGTGCCAGCAGCGTAGGGGAGTCTCTAGGAGGGTACAATGAGCAGTTCTTC
cdr3_aa: CASSVGESLGGYNEQFF

v_call: TRBV4-1
d_call: .
j_call: TRBJ1-5
clone_size: .
cdr3_nt: TGCGCCAGCAGCCAGAGGCTTAGCAATCAGCCCCAGCATTTT
cdr3_aa: CASSQRLSNQPQHF

v_call: TRBV7-2
d_call: .
j_call: TRBJ2-5
clone_size: .
cdr3_nt: TGTGCCAGCAGCAAAACAACACCTACAGCCTCCCAAGAGACCCAGTACTTC
cdr3_aa: CASSKTTPTASQETQYF

v_call: TRBV9
d_call: TRBD1
j_call: TRBJ2-5
clone_size: .
cdr3_nt: TGTGCCAGCAGCGTAGGAGGGGGCGATTCGGAGACCCAGTACTTC
cdr3_aa: CASSVGGGDSETQYF

v_call: TRBV19
d_call: TRBD1
j_call: TRBJ1-5
clone_size: .
cdr3_nt: TGTGCCAGTAGTATTACCGGACAGGGGTACCAGCCCCAGCATTTT
cdr3_aa: CASSITGQGYQPQHF

v_call: TRBV19
d_call: .
j_call: TRBJ2-1
clone_size: .
cdr3_nt: TGTGCCAGTAGCGCGGGGGCGGAAAATGAGCAGTTCTTC
cdr3_aa: CASSAGAENEQFF

v_call: TRBV5-8
d_call: .
j_call: TRBJ1-1
clone_size: .
cdr3_nt: TGTGCCAGCAGCTTCACCGGCCGGAGCACTGAAGCTTTCTTT
cdr3_aa: CASSFTGRSTEAFF

v_call: TRBV6-1
d_call: .
j_call: TRBJ2-7
clone_size: .
cdr3_nt: TGTGCCAGCAGTGCCCTTGGGGGGTACTCCTACGAGCAGTACTTC
cdr3_aa: CASSALGGYSYEQYF

v_call: TRBV7-9
d_call: TRBD1
j_call: TRBJ2-7
clone_size: .
cdr3_nt: TGTGCCAGCAGCCCCGGGACAGGGGTGCCAGAGCAGTACTTC
cdr3_aa: CASSPGTGVPEQYF

v_call: TRBV19
d_call: TRBD1
j_call: TRBJ2-7
clone_size: .
cdr3_nt: TGTGCCAGTAGTATATCCACAGGGGGCTCCCACGAGCAGTACTTC
cdr3_aa: CASSISTGGSHEQYF

v_call: TRBV23-1
d_call: .
j_call: TRBJ2-7
clone_size: .
cdr3_nt: TGCGCCAGCAGGGACATTCGGCTCCCATACGAGCAGTACTTC
cdr3_aa: CASRDIRLPYEQYF

v_call: TRBV27
d_call: TRBD2
j_call: TRBJ2-5
clone_size: few
cdr3_nt: TGTGCCAGCAGCGGGAGGATCCAAGAGACCCAGTACTTC
cdr3_aa: CASSGRIQETQYF

v_call: TRBV5-4
d_call: .
j_call: TRBJ1-1
clone_size: medium-sized
cdr3_nt: TGTGCCAGCAGCCTCCGGGACACTGAAGCTTTCTTT
cdr3_aa: CASSLRDTEAFF